This T cell receptor beta chain was captured in a study of blood T cell repertoires in COVID-19. Study-level background: The samples span acute and convalescent COVID-19 from the United States, Italy and Spain. Sources were T cells, B-cell-depleted T cells, or PBMCs; the material itself was cDNA or gDNA.

CDR3 length: 14 amino acids. The germline gives CDR1 KGHSH, CDR2 LQKENI. The V and J ends lost 6 bases and 4 bases, in that order; junction bases with no gene match: 7. Authors' analysis steps: How many nucleated cells were present was estimated from reference gene primer amplification. TCRdb's copy holds only in-frame clones and misses some; the assay was immunoSEQ multiplex PCR. D and trimming come from the DNA, and the V and J calls and clone size come from that table. The sample includes 100,000 to 120,000 clones, around 90% seen only once; the top ten take around 3.2%. This chain links TRBV18 with TRBJ2-5; 8 bases match TRBD2. This receptor was identified in a woman aged 45-60 years with acute or convalescent COVID-19. The specimen was peripheral blood. The CDR3, as DNA: TGTGCCAGCTCCGGGACGGCGGGAGGAGAGACCCAGTACTTC. Its protein product is CASSGTAGGETQYF.